This paragraph reports one T cell receptor beta chain. Its antigen is currently not known. The sample holds no much larger clone one base away, and base qualities are not on file. Receptors were amplified or captured by 5' RACE. Sequencing was performed on an Illumina HiSeq 2500. A second PCR of about 6 to 11 cycles was run with a J-beta primer mix and a sample-barcoded 5' primer. A template-switch 5' adaptor carrying 12 random nucleotides introduced a unique molecular identifier onto each TCR beta cDNA molecule. At least 3 million CDR3-containing paired-end reads were obtained from each sample. First-strand cDNA synthesis was performed from all RNA using the Mint cDNA synthesis kit, with priming by a TRBC-specific oligonucleotide. After uracil-DNA glycosylase treatment, a first 18-cycle PCR used universal primers M1SS and BC2_uni_R on all cDNA. As for how the authors treated the data: For normalization, 1 million high-quality reads were randomly selected from each sample, with every read carrying a distinct molecular identifier. Reads with shared molecular identifiers were discarded instead of being binned into consensus sequences. MiTCR, with a Q25 quality threshold and the strictest error-elimination algorithm, was used for CDR3 identification, clonotype clustering and error correction. A nonparametric unseen species model with Euler transformation was used to estimate lower-bound total TCR beta diversity. TCRdb's own reprocessing of the public reads used fastp at Q25 and MiXCR and kept productive beta chains. Identical CDR3 protein sequences are pooled into one entry, listed with their most common genes and DNA. Here the V and J calls rest on TCRdb's processing, not on the authors' analysis. The sample table lists 980,000 or so distinct CDR3 sequences, about 48% of them with a count of one. The leading ten clones occupy around an eighth of the sample.

CDR1 and CDR2, looked up from the germline V gene (reference sequence), are DFQATT and SNEGSKA. V loses 6 bases, J loses 6 bases, and the germline ends lie 15 bases apart. The CDR3 numbers 13 residues from cysteine through phenylalanine. Just CDR3 DNA is preserved here, 39 bases in frame from base 1. The donors were roughly 39 Caucasian individuals from Russia, aged roughly 6 to 90 years, who were systemically healthy. Ten milliliters of peripheral blood were collected from each donor into EDTA-treated Vacutainer tubes. Ficoll-Paque density-gradient centrifugation was used to isolate PBMCs, with at least 7 million obtained per sample. Trizol reagent was used to extract total RNA from PBMCs, with at least 5.5 micrograms per sample. Naive CD45RAhigh/CD27high T cell percentages were measured by flow cytometry on a PBMC aliquot from every donor. This sample stems from a study of blood T cells in healthy people across ages (dated by TCRdb to 2015 to 2017). With respect to the entire study: Template switching captured roughly one uniquely barcoded TCR beta cDNA molecule per two T cells in model experiments. The donors were split into four age groups: young (average around 15 years), middle-aged (39), aged (62) and long-lived (under 85). Using deep sequencing normalized with unique cDNA molecular identifiers, the study measured how TCR beta repertoire diversity changes with age. Using the same blood draw, the study looked at two additional independent replicas of 1 million unique cDNA reads for two donors, one aged 18 to 30 and the other aged 80 or older. To avoid experimental bias, donors of different ages were distributed randomly across sequencing lanes. The full study reports these points: The long-lived group showed more naive CD4+ T cells, fewer expanded clones and increased TCR diversity than the aged group, suggesting age selection. Estimates of total diversity from one million sequenced T cells were regarded as lower bounds and underestimates. Observed TCR beta diversity per million T cells fell roughly linearly with age, and a significant reduction was already apparent by age roughly 40. A strong correlation was found between observed TCR beta diversity and the percentage of naive T cells measured by flow cytometry. Bulk unsorted PBMC profiling prevented conclusive comparison of naive and antigen-experienced compartments. The CMV infection status of donors was not known, potentially confounding age-related changes in expanded clonotypes.

The source is a man aged 25 to 40 in good health. This receptor chain uses TRBV20-1 and TRBJ2-1; the D gene remains uncertain. Sequencing was carried out using blood. The CDR3 protein sequence reads: CSAKHPSVNEQFF. The nucleotide sequence reads TGCAGTGCCAAACACCCGAGCGTCAATGAGCAGTTCTTC.